This T cell receptor (beta chain) derives from a study of T cells in Graves' hyperthyroidism and ophthalmopathy. There are 19 residues in the CDR3. Trimming shortened V by 0 bases and J by 2 bases, and 22 bases separated the two germline ends. Germline V gives CDR1 SGDLS, CDR2 YYNGEE. Amplified regions were TCR beta CDR3 sequences from RNA transcripts. A set of HTBI primers served as the primers for a first-round RT-PCR of the TCR CDR3. TCRdb used MiXCR to reprocess the multiplex PCR reads, holding one entry per CDR3 protein. The repertoire holds roughly 49,000 distinct CDR3 sequences, with 54% as singletons.

Sequencing was carried out using peripheral blood or thyroid tissue (not recorded which). V gene TRBV9 combines with J gene TRBJ2-3; unclear D gene. The origin of this receptor is a man younger than 35 with Graves' hyperthyroidism. The CDR3 is CASSVDPYLSSGPTDTQYF. The DNA for the CDR3 is TGTGCCAGCAGCGTAGATCCCTACCTAAGCTCTGGACCCACAGATACGCAGTATTTT. The full variable domain, in which reference TRBV9 and TRBJ2-3 provide the parts outside the CDR3, is DSGVTQTPKHLITATGQRVTLRCSPRSGDLSVYWYQQSLDQGLQFLIQYYNGEERAKGNILERFSAQQFPDLHSELNLSSLELGDSALYFCASSVDPYLSSGPTDTQYFGPGTRLTVL.